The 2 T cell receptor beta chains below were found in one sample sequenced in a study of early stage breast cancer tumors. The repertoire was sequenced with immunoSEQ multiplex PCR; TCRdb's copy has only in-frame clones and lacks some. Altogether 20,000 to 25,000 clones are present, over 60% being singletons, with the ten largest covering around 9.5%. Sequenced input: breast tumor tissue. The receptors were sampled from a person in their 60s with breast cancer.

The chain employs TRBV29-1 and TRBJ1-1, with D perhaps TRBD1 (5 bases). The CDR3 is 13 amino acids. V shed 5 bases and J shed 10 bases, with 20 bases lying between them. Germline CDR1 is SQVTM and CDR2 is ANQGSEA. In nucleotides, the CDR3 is TGCAGCGTTCCCCCCTCAGGGAATATTGCAGCTTTCTTT. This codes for CSVPPSGNIAAFF.

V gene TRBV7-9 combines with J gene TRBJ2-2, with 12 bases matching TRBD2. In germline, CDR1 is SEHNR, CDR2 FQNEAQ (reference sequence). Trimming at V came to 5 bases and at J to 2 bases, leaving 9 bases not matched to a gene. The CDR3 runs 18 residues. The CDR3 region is CASSASQGLAGNTGELFF. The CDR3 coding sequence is TGTGCCAGCAGCGCTAGCCAAGGACTAGCGGGAAACACCGGGGAGCTGTTTTTT.